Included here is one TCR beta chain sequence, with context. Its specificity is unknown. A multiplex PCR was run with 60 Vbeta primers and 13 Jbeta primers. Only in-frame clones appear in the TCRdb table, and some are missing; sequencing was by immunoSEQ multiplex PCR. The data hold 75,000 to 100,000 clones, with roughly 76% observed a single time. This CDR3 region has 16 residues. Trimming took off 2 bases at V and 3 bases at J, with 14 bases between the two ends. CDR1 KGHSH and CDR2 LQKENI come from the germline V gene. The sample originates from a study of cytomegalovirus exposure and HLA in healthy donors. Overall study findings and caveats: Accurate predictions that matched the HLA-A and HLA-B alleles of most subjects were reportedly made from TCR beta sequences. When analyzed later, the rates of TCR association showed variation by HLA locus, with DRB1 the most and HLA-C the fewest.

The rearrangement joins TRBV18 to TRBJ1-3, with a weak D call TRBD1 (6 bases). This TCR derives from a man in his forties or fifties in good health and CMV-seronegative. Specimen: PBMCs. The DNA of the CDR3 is TGTGCCAGCTCACCAGAAGGACAGAAAGTTGGAAACACCATATATTTT. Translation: CASSPEGQKVGNTIYF.